The sequence of this TCR beta chain was determined in a study of cytomegalovirus exposure and HLA in healthy donors. Study-wide background: Earlier, about 180 million T cells were analyzed, and more than 100 million unique TCR beta sequences were found among them. Study-level points and caveats: Reports indicate that TCR beta sequences accurately predicted the HLA-A and HLA-B alleles of most subjects. The availability of immune exposure information extended only to CMV serostatus. A list of about 180 TCR beta chains associated with cytomegalovirus was given.

CDR3 length: 13 residues. V was cut by 5 bases and J by 3 bases, with 10 bases left in between. Germline CDR1 SEHNR, CDR2 FQNEAQ (reference sequence). The PCR employed 60 Vbeta primers together with 13 Jbeta primers. Sequencing was performed with immunoSEQ multiplex PCR; in TCRdb, only in-frame clones are kept and a portion is missing. The sample includes about 120,000 clones, 78% seen only once; the top ten take about 11%. Regarding this clone: Its specificity is unknown.

Sequenced material: PBMCs. This chain links TRBV7-9 with TRBJ1-2; D is unclear. This clonotype was sampled from a man aged 30 to 45 in good health and CMV-seropositive. The CDR3 DNA is TGTGCCAGCAGCCCGCAGGATGACTATGGCTACACCTTC. This encodes CASSPQDDYGYTF.